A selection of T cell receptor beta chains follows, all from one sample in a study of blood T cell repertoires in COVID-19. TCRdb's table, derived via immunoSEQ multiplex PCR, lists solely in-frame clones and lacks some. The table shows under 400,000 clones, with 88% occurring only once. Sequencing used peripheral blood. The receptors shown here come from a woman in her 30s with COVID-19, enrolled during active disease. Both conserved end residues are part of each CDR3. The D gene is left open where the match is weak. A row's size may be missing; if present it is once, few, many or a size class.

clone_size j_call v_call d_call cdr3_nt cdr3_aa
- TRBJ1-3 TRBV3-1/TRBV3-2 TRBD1 TGTGCCAGCAGGGACAGGGAGTGGGCTGGAAACACCATATATTTT CASRDREWAGNTIYF
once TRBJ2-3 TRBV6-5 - TGTGCCAGCACTGGGGCTGCAGATACGCAGTATTTT CASTGAADTQYF
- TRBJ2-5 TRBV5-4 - TGTGCCAGCAGCTTGGCCGATGGAGGGGAGACCCAGTACTTC CASSLADGGETQYF
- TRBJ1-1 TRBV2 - TGTGCCAGCAGCAGAGGAACCATGAACACTGAAGCTTTCTTT CASSRGTMNTEAFF
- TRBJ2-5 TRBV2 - TGTGCCAGCAACCGGGGGGCACAAGAGACCCAGTACTTC CASNRGAQETQYF
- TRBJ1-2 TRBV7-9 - TGTGCCAGCAGCTTAGCTGTGGGGACTGGTGGCTACACCTTC CASSLAVGTGGYTF
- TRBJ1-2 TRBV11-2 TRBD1 TGTGCCAGCAGCGCCATACAGGGGAAAGGGGACTATGGCTACACCTTC CASSAIQGKGDYGYTF
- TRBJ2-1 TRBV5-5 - TGTGCCAGCAGTCGACAGGAGTACAATGAGCAGTTCTTC CASSRQEYNEQFF
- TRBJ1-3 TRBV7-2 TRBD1 TGTGCCAGCAGCCCGGACAGGGGGTCAGGAAACACCATATATTTT CASSPDRGSGNTIYF
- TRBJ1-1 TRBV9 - TGTGCCAGCAGCGTAGCTCCCGGTAGTGAAGCTTTCTTT CASSVAPGSEAFF
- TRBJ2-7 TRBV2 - TGTGCCAGCAGTGAGGGGGGGCCCTACGAACAGTACTTC CASSEGGPYEQYF
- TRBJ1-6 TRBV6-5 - TGTGCCACCCACGGTTCAGGCTCTAATTCACCCCTCCACTTT CATHGSGSNSPLHF
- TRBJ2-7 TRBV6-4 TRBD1 TGTGCCAGCAGTGACAGAGGAAGAGGGCCGGGACAGGGGTCCCACGAGCAGTACTTC CASSDRGRGPGQGSHEQYF
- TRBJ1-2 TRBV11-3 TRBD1 TGTGCCAGCAGCTTGGGACAGACTAACTATGGCTACACCTTC CASSLGQTNYGYTF
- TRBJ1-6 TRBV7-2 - TGTGCCAGCAGCGAGGCCCATTTCTCCTATAATTCACCCCTCCACTTT CASSEAHFSYNSPLHF
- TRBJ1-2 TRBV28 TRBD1 TGTGCCAGCACCCCGGGACAGGGTTTAGCGTACACCTTC CASTPGQGLAYTF
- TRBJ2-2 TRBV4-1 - TGCGCCAGCAGCCCCGGACAAAACACCGGGGAGCTGTTTTTT CASSPGQNTGELFF
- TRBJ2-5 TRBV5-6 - TGTGCCAGCAAGGATGGGCCTTTACAAGAGACCCAGTACTTC CASKDGPLQETQYF
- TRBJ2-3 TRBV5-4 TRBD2 TGTGCCAGCAGCTTGGTTCCAGCGGGGGGGCCGAGAGATACGCAGTATTTT CASSLVPAGGPRDTQYF
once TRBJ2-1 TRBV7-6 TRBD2 TGTGCCAGCAGCTTTCAGACTAGCGGGGGGGGAAACAATGAGCAGTTCTTC CASSFQTSGGGNNEQFF
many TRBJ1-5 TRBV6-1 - TGTGCCAGCAGTGAATCGCCAGATAATCAGCCCCAGCATTTT CASSESPDNQPQHF
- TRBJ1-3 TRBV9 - TGTGCCAGCAGCACCTCCGCGAGGGCAGGAAACACCATATATTTT CASSTSARAGNTIYF
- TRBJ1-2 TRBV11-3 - TGTGCCAGCAGCTTATTCGCTTCGGGAGACTATGGCTACACCTTC CASSLFASGDYGYTF
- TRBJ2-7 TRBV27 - TGTGCCAGCGTTTGGGGGCCCTACGAGCAGTACTTC CASVWGPYEQYF
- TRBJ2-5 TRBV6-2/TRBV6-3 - TGTGCCAGCACCCCACTAGCACAAGAGACCCAGTACTTC CASTPLAQETQYF
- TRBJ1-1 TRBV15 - TGTGCCACCAGCAGAGACTCGCGGGCTGAAGCTTTCTTT CATSRDSRAEAFF
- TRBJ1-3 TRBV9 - TGTGCCAGCAGCATCTACAGCTCTGGAAACACCATATATTTT CASSIYSSGNTIYF
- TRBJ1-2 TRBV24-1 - TGTGCCACCAGTGACCCTGACACTTTCTATGGCTACACCTTC CATSDPDTFYGYTF
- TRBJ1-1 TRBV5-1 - TGCGCCAGCAGGCCACCAGGCCTACTGAACACTGAAGCTTTCTTT CASRPPGLLNTEAFF
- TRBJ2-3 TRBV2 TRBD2 TGTGCCAGCACAGCGGGGCTCAGCACAGATACGCAGTATTTT CASTAGLSTDTQYF
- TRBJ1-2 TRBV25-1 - TGTGCCAGCAGTGAAAATTTTAGAGCCTACGGCTACACCTTC CASSENFRAYGYTF
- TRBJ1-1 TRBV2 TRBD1 TGTGCCAGCAGCCGGACAGGAATGAACACTGAAGCTTTCTTT CASSRTGMNTEAFF
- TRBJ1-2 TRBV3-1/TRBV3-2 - TGTGCCAGCAGCCCGGATCGATTGGGGGCACATGGCTACACCTTC CASSPDRLGAHGYTF
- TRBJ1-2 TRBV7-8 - TGTGCCAGCAGCTCAGGGAAGGAACGTGGCTACACCTTC CASSSGKERGYTF
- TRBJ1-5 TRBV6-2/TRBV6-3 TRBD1 TGTGCCAGCAGTGACCGGGACAGGGGCCTCAATCAGCCCCAGCATTTT CASSDRDRGLNQPQHF
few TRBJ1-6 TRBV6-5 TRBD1 TGTGCCAGCAGTTTGGGACAGCCTTATAATTCACCCCTCCACTTT CASSLGQPYNSPLHF
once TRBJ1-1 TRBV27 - TGTGCCAGCAGTTTATGGGTCGGGAGTGAAGCTTTCTTT CASSLWVGSEAFF
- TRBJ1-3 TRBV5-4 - TGTGCCAGCAGCTTTCCAGGGGCGTCTGGAAACACCATATATTTT CASSFPGASGNTIYF
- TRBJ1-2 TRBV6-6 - TGTGCCAGCATCTTAACCGGGGAACTTCACGGCTACACCTTC CASILTGELHGYTF
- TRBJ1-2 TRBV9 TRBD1 TGTGCCAGCAGCGTATCGACAGGGGACTATGGCTACACCTTC CASSVSTGDYGYTF
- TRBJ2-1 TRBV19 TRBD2 TGTGCCAGTAGTATAGCGGCTAGCGGTACCAATGAGCAGTTCTTC CASSIAASGTNEQFF
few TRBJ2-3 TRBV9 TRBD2 TGTGCCAGCAGCTCTAGACTAGCGGGGGGGCCCCTAAGTACGCAGTATTTT CASSSRLAGGPLSTQYF